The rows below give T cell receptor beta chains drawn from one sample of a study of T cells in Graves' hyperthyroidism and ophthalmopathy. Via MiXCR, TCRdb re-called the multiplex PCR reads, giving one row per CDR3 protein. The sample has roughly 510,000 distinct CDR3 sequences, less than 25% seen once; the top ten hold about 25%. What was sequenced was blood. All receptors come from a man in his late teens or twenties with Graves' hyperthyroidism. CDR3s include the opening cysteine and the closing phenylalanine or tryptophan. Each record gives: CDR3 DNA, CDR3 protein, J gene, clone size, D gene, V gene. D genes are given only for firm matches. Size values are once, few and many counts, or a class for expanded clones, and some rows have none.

TGCAGTGCTAATCTGCGGGGGGCTGATTCACCCCTCCACTTT,CSANLRGADSPLHF,TRBJ1-6,-,-,TRBV20-1
TGTGCCAGCAGCTTCCGGACAGCGAAGACCCAGTACTTC,CASSFRTAKTQYF,TRBJ2-5,many,-,TRBV7-6
TGTGCCAGCTTATGGGGGGGGACAGAGACCCAGTACTTC,CASLWGGTETQYF,TRBJ2-5,-,TRBD2,TRBV6-1
TGTGCCTGGAGAAAAACTGGCTACACCTTC,CAWRKTGYTF,TRBJ1-2,-,-,TRBV30
TGTGCCATCAGTGAGGTCAAGGGCAAGGGCCTGAACACTGAAGCTTTCTTT,CAISEVKGKGLNTEAFF,TRBJ1-1,many,-,TRBV10-3
TGTGCCAGCAGTTACTCAGTAGCCCGAGAATTACAAGAGACCCAGTACTTC,CASSYSVARELQETQYF,TRBJ2-5,many,-,TRBV6-5
TGTGCCAGCAGCCCAAGCGCGACAGGGGGCTTGGGGGAGCTGTTTTTT,CASSPSATGGLGELFF,TRBJ2-2,many,TRBD1,TRBV7-8
TGTGCCAGCAGCCTGGCAGGGACAGGGATTCAGGCCCAGCATTTT,CASSLAGTGIQAQHF,TRBJ1-5,-,TRBD1,TRBV5-5
TGTGCCAGCAGCATTCCGGGGGGCTACACCTTC,CASSIPGGYTF,TRBJ1-2,many,-,TRBV12-3/TRBV12-4
TGTGCCAGCAGTTTCGACAGGGGGGGTCAGCCCCAGCATTTT,CASSFDRGGQPQHF,TRBJ1-5,many,TRBD1,TRBV12-3/TRBV12-4
TGTGCCAGCAGTCCGACAGGGGGTGAAGGGAACACTGAAGCTTTCTTT,CASSPTGGEGNTEAFF,TRBJ1-1,many,TRBD1,TRBV2
TGTGCCAGCAACTCCGGGACAGGGTATTACGAGACCCAGTACTTC,CASNSGTGYYETQYF,TRBJ2-5,few,TRBD1,TRBV7-2
TGTGCCAGCAGCCCCGGGACATCCCCTGTCAGCCAGCCCCAGCATTTT,CASSPGTSPVSQPQHF,TRBJ1-5,-,-,TRBV12-3/TRBV12-4
TGTGCCATCAGCGCCGCAACAGGGAACCAAGAGACCCAGTACTTC,CAISAATGNQETQYF,TRBJ2-5,-,-,TRBV10-3
TGTGCCAGCTCAACACGACGCTCTGTCGGGGAGCTGTTTTTT,CASSTRRSVGELFF,TRBJ2-2,-,-,TRBV18
TGTGCCAGCCGACGGGCGGCGGGGGCCGCCGGGGAGCTGTTTTTT,CASRRAAGAAGELFF,TRBJ2-2,many,-,TRBV7-9
TGTGCCAGCAGTTTCCGAGCAAGCCTCCTATCCTACGAGCAGTACTTC,CASSFRASLLSYEQYF,TRBJ2-7,many,-,TRBV12-3/TRBV12-4
TGCAGTGCTAGAAGGCGGGGGACCCTCCAAGAGACCCAGTACTTC,CSARRRGTLQETQYF,TRBJ2-5,few,TRBD2,TRBV20-1
TGCGCCAGCAGCCCTCACAGGGTGGGTGAGCAGTACTTC,CASSPHRVGEQYF,TRBJ2-7,many,-,TRBV5-1
TGTGCCAGCAGCCCGGACCCGAGGGACACCGGGGAGCTGTTTTTT,CASSPDPRDTGELFF,TRBJ2-2,many,-,TRBV12-3/TRBV12-4
TGTGCCTGGAGTGTAGACGGGATCCAGCCCCAGCATTTT,CAWSVDGIQPQHF,TRBJ1-5,many,-,TRBV30
TGTGCCAGCAGTTACTCACCGTTCCGTGGGGAGCTGTTTTTT,CASSYSPFRGELFF,TRBJ2-2,many,-,TRBV6-5
TGCAGCGGCTTGGACAGGCCCTCTGCCAATCATGCTTACGAGCAGTACTTC,CSGLDRPSANHAYEQYF,TRBJ2-7,few,TRBD1,TRBV29-1
TGTGCCAGCAGTGCTGACACTTCATATGGCTACACCTTC,CASSADTSYGYTF,TRBJ1-2,many,-,TRBV2
TGTGCCAGCTTGGGGGGGCTACAAGAGACCAAGTACTTC,CASLGGLQETKYF,TRBJ2-5,few,-,TRBV28
TGTGCCAGTCTCTTCGGACCGAACACTGAAGCTTTCTTT,CASLFGPNTEAFF,TRBJ1-1,many,-,TRBV19
TGCGCCAGCAGCCAAGCTCTCCAGGTAAACAGTGGCTACACCTTC,CASSQALQVNSGYTF,TRBJ1-2,-,-,TRBV4-1
TGTACCAGCAGTTCCGGGCGAGATCAGCCCCAGCATTTT,CTSSSGRDQPQHF,TRBJ1-5,-,-,TRBV2
TGTGCCAGCATCGCCGAGGCGATGAACACTGAAGCTTTCTTT,CASIAEAMNTEAFF,TRBJ1-1,many,-,TRBV7-9
TGTGCCAGCAGCCTGGACACCCTCTGTGGCTACACCTTC,CASSLDTLCGYTF,TRBJ1-2,many,-,TRBV6-1
TGTGCCAGCAGTTTTCCCGCGTATCGTCCTGTCGTGACTAGCGGGGCCTACGGGGAGCTGTTTTTT,CASSFPAYRPVVTSGAYGELFF,TRBJ2-2,many,TRBD2,TRBV12-3/TRBV12-4
TGCGCCAGCAGCCCGGGACTAGCGGGGGGGCGACCCAAAAACATTCAGTACTTC,CASSPGLAGGRPKNIQYF,TRBJ2-4,few,TRBD2,TRBV4-1
TGTGCCAGCAGCGAGTCGGACAGGCCCGCGGGGAACACCATATATTTT,CASSESDRPAGNTIYF,TRBJ1-3,few,TRBD1,TRBV9
TGCAGTGCTAGACTGGACAGGGGGCAACCGCAGTACTTC,CSARLDRGQPQYF,TRBJ2-7,-,TRBD1,TRBV20-1
TGTGCCAGCGATGGGGCTTCGGGTGGCTACACCTTC,CASDGASGGYTF,TRBJ1-2,many,-,TRBV12-3/TRBV12-4
TGTGCCAGCTCACCGGACATAGCCAAAAACATTCAGTACTTC,CASSPDIAKNIQYF,TRBJ2-4,few,-,TRBV18
TGTGCCAGCAGTGTCGACAGGATGACTGAAGCTTTCTTT,CASSVDRMTEAFF,TRBJ1-1,many,-,TRBV6-1
TGTGCCAGCAGTTTTAAAGGGACAGGGGTTTATAATTCACCCCTCCACTTT,CASSFKGTGVYNSPLHF,TRBJ1-6,many,TRBD1,TRBV12-3/TRBV12-4
TGTGCCATCAGTGCGGGACAGGCTAATGAAAAACTGTTTTTT,CAISAGQANEKLFF,TRBJ1-4,-,TRBD1,TRBV10-3
TGTGCCAGCAGTTCCTTTACAGAGAACTATGGCTACACCTTC,CASSSFTENYGYTF,TRBJ1-2,-,-,TRBV6-5
TGTGCCAGCAGCCTGTGGACTAGCGGGGGGGCCATCGACGGGGAGCTGTTTTTT,CASSLWTSGGAIDGELFF,TRBJ2-2,-,TRBD2,TRBV11-1
TGTGCCAGCAGCGTAGTAGCCGAGAACACTGAAGCTTTCTTT,CASSVVAENTEAFF,TRBJ1-1,many,-,TRBV9
TGCGCCAGCAGCCCGGACGTGGGCGTCGGGGGCTACACCTTC,CASSPDVGVGGYTF,TRBJ1-2,few,-,TRBV5-1
TGTGCCAGTAGTACCGGACTAGCGGTAGCCTACGAGCAGTACTTC,CASSTGLAVAYEQYF,TRBJ2-7,many,TRBD2,TRBV19
TGTGCCAGCAGTTTAATTTCGGCGGGGGGGTCTGGCTACACCTTC,CASSLISAGGSGYTF,TRBJ1-2,-,-,TRBV27
TGCAGCGTTGAACGCTATGGCTACACCTTC,CSVERYGYTF,TRBJ1-2,many,-,TRBV29-1
TGTGCCAGCAGTTACGGATCGCTCTATGGCTACACCTTC,CASSYGSLYGYTF,TRBJ1-2,many,-,TRBV6-5
TGTGCCAGCAGTGAATCTAGGCGGGGAAGGCTCACCGGGGAGCTGTTTTTT,CASSESRRGRLTGELFF,TRBJ2-2,many,-,TRBV25-1
TGTGCCAGTAGTATGGGCAGCCTGAACACTGAAGCTTTCTTT,CASSMGSLNTEAFF,TRBJ1-1,many,-,TRBV19
TGTGCCAGTAGTATAGGCGCGGGTTGGAACTATGGCTACACCTTC,CASSIGAGWNYGYTF,TRBJ1-2,few,-,TRBV19
TGTGCCAGCAGTGAATTTGGATCGGATGGCTACACCTTC,CASSEFGSDGYTF,TRBJ1-2,-,-,TRBV6-1
TGTGCCAGCAGTCCCGAATTCAATGTTGAGACCCAGTACTTC,CASSPEFNVETQYF,TRBJ2-5,-,-,TRBV28
TGTGCCAGCAGCTCAACGGGACAGGGGTACTACGAGCAGTACTTC,CASSSTGQGYYEQYF,TRBJ2-7,many,TRBD1,TRBV7-8
TGTGCCAGCAGTGCCAGAGGGCTAGCGGGGGTCCGAACCCAGTACTTC,CASSARGLAGVRTQYF,TRBJ2-5,-,TRBD2,TRBV12-3/TRBV12-4